The present T cell receptor beta chain was sequenced within a study of cytomegalovirus exposure and HLA in healthy donors. Study-level findings and limits: Analyzed later, association rates of TCRs varied across HLA loci, with DRB1 most and HLA-C fewest. The records held CMV serostatus as the only immune exposure information.

Germline V CDR1 and CDR2: SEHNR, FQNEAQ (reference sequence). Trimming at V came to 5 bases and at J to 3 bases, leaving 6 bases not matched to a gene. The CDR3 covers 14 residues. Of note for this clone: The antigen is not known.

Despite likely unrecorded immune exposures, the donors were nominally healthy at the time of sampling. The PCR had 60 Vbeta and 13 Jbeta primers. In the authors' workflow: Later reanalysis found approximately 80 million unique TCR beta chains, some 10 million of them shared. Profiling relied on immunoSEQ multiplex PCR, and the TCRdb table lists in-frame clones only, not all of them. V and J calls and clone size are given by that table; D and trimming were obtained from the DNA. The sample lists nearly 70,000 clones; 74% were seen once. The sequencing sample was made of PBMCs. This TCR was sampled from a woman aged 55 to 70 in good health and CMV-seropositive. This chain connects TRBV7-9 to TRBJ1-2; 7 bases agree with TRBD1. The DNA of the CDR3 is TGTGCCAGCAGCCCTCAGACAGGGTACTATGGCTACACCTTC. Protein product: CASSPQTGYYGYTF.